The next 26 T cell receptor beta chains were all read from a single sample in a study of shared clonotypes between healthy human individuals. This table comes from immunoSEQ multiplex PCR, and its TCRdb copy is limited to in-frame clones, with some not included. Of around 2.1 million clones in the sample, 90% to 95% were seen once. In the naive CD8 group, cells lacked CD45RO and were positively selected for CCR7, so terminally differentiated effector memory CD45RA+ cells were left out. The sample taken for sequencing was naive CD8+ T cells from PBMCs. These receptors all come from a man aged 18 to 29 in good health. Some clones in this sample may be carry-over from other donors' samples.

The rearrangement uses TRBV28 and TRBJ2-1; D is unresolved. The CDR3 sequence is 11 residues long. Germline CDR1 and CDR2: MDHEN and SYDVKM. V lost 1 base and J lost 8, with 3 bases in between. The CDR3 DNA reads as TGTGCCAGCAGTTTATTCTATGAGCAGTTCTTC. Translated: CASSLFYEQFF. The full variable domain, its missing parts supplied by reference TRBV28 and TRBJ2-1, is DVKVTQSSRYLVKRTGEKVFLECVQDMDHENMFWYRQDPGLGLRLIYFSYDVKMKEKGDIPEGYSVSREKKERFSLILESASTNQTSMYLCASSLFYEQFFGPGTRLTVL.

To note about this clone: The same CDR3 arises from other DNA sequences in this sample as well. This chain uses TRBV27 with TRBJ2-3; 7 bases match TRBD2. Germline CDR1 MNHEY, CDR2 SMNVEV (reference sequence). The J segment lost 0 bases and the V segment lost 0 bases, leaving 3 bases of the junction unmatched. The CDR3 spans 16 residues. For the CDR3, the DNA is TGTGCCAGCAGTTTATCGCCTAGCGGAAGCACAGATACGCAGTATTTT. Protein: CASSLSPSGSTDTQYF.

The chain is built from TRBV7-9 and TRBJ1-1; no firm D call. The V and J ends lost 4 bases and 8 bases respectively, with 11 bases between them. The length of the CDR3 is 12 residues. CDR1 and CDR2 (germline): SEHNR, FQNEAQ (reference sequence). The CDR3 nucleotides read TGTGCCAGCAGCTCGACCCACGTCGAAGCTTTCTTT. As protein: CASSSTHVEAFF.

The DNA for the CDR3 is TGCGCCAGCAGCCACCTACAGGGGGAAAACGAGCAGTACTTC. Translated: CASSHLQGENEQYF. The chain recombines TRBV4-1 with TRBJ2-7, with 8 bases lining up with TRBD1. Germline CDR1 and CDR2: MGHRA and YSYEKL. CDR3 length equals 14 residues. Unmatched junction bases numbered 6, after V lost 3 bases and J lost 5 bases.

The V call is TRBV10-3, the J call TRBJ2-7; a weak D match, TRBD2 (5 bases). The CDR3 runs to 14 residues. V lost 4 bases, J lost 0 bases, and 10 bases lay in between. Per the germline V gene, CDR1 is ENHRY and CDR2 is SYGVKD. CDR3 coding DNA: TGTGCCATCAGTGTTGAGGGTCCCTCCTACGAGCAGTACTTC. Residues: CAISVEGPSYEQYF.

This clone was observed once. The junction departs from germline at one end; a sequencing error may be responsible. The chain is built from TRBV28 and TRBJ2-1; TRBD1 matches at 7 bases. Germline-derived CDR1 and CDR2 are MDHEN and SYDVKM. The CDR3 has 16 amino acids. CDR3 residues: CASILGGPSSYNEQFF. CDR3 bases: TGTGCCAGCATTTTAGGGGGCCCAAGCTCCTACAATGAGCAGTTCTTC.

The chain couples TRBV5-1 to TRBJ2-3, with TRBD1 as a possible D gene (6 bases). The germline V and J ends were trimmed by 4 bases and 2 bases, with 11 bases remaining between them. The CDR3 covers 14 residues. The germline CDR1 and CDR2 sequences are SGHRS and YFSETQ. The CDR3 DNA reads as TGCGCCAGCAGCCCAGGACAGTCCACAGATACGCAGTATTTT. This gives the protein CASSPGQSTDTQYF.

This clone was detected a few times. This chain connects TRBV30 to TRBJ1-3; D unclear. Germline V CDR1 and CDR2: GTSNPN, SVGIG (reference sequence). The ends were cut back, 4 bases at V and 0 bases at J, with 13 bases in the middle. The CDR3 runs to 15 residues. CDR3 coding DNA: TGTGCCTGGACTTCTGGCATTAGCTCTGGAAACACCATATATTTT. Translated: CAWTSGISSGNTIYF.

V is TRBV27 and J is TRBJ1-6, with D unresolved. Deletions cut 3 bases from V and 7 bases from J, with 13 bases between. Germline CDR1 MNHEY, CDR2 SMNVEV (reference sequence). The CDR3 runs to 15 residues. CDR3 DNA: TGTGCCAGCAGTTTCTTTCCCCGGACGAATTCACCCCTCCACTTT. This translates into CASSFFPRTNSPLHF.

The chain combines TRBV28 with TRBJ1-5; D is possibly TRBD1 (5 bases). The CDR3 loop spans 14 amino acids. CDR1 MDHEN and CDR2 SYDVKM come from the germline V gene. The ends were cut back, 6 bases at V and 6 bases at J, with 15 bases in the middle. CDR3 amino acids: CASRVEGIGQPQHF. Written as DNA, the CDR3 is TGTGCCAGCAGGGTTGAGGGGATTGGTCAGCCCCAGCATTTT.

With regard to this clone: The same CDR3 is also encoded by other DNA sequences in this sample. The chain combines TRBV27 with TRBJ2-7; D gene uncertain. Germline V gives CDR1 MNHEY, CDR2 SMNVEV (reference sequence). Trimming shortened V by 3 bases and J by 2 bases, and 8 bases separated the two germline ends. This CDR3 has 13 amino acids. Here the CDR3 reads CASSFGLTYEQYF. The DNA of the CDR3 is TGTGCCAGCAGTTTCGGATTAACCTACGAGCAGTACTTC.

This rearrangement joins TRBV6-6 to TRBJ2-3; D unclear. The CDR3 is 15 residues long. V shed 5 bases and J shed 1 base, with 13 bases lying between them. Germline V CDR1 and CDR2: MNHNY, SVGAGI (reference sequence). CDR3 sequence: CASSGPTRGTDTQYF. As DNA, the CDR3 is TGTGCCAGCAGTGGCCCGACTCGAGGCACAGATACGCAGTATTTT.

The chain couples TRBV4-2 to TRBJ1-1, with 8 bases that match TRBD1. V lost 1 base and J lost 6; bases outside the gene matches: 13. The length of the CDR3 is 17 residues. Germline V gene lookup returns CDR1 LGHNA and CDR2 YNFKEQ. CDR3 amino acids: CASSQAPSTGGSAEAFF. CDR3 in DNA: TGTGCCAGCAGCCAAGCACCCTCTACAGGGGGAAGCGCTGAAGCTTTCTTT.

The CDR3 sequence: CASRGRPETQYF. The CDR3 bases are TGTGCCAGCAGGGGCAGGCCAGAGACCCAGTACTTC. The chain joins TRBV6-1 to TRBJ2-5; D is undetermined. The germline V and J ends were trimmed by 6 bases and 4 bases, with 9 bases remaining between them. The CDR3 has 12 amino acids. Germline lookup yields CDR1 MNHNS and CDR2 SASEGT.

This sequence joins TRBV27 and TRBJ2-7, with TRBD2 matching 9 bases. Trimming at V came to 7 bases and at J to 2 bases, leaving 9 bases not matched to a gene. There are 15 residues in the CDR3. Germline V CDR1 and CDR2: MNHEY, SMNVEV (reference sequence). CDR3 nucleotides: TGTGCCAGCACCTCTCTAGCGGGGCCAACCTACGAGCAGTACTTC. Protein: CASTSLAGPTYEQYF.

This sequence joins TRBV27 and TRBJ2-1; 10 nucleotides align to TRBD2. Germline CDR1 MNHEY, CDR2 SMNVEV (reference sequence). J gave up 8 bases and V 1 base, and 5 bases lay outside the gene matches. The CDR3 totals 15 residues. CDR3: CASSLWSSGSDEQFF. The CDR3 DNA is TGTGCCAGCAGTTTATGGTCTAGCGGGAGTGATGAGCAGTTCTTC.

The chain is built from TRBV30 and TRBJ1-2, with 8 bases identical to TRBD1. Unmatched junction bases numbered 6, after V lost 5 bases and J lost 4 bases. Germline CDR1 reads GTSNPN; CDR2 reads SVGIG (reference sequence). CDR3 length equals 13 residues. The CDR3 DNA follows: TGTGCCTGGGGCGGGACAGGTCTCTATGGCTACACCTTC. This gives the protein CAWGGTGLYGYTF.

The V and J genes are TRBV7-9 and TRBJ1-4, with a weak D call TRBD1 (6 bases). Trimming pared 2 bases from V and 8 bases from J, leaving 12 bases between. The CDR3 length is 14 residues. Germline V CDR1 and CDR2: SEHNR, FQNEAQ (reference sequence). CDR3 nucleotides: TGTGCCAGCAGCTTAACGGGACAAGGGGAAAAACTGTTTTTT. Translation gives CASSLTGQGEKLFF.

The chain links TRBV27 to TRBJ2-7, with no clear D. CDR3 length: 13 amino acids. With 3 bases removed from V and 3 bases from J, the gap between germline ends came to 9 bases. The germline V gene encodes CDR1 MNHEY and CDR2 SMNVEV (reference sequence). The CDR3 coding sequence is TGTGCCAGCAGTTTTCAGATTGACTACGAGCAGTACTTC. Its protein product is CASSFQIDYEQYF.

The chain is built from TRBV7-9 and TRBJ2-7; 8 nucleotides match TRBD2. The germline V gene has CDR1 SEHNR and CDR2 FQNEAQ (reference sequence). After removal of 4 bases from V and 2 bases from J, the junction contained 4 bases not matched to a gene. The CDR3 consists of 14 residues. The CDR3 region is CASSSGGAAYEQYF. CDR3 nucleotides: TGTGCCAGCAGCTCCGGGGGGGCCGCCTACGAGCAGTACTTC.

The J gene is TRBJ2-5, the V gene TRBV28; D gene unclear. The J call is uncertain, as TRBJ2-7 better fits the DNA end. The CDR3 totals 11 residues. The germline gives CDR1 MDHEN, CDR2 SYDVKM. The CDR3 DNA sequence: TGTGCCAGCAGTTCCGTCTACGAGCAGTACTTC. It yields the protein CASSSVYEQYF.

Here the CDR3 reads CATLRTPRTDTQYF. The DNA of the CDR3 is TGTGCCACCCTGCGGACCCCCCGCACAGATACGCAGTATTTT. This chain connects TRBV2 to TRBJ2-3; D gene uncertain. The V gene lost 10 bases and the J gene lost 1 base, with 15 bases spanning the gap. The CDR3 spans 14 residues. CDR1 is SNHLY and CDR2 is FYNNEI in the germline V gene.

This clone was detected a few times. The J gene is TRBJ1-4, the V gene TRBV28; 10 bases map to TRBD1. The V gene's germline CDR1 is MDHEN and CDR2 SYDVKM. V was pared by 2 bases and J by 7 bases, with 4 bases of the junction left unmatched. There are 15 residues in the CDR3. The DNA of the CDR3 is TGTGCCAGCAGTTTAGGCTGGGACAGGGGTGAAAAACTGTTTTTT. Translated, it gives CASSLGWDRGEKLFF.

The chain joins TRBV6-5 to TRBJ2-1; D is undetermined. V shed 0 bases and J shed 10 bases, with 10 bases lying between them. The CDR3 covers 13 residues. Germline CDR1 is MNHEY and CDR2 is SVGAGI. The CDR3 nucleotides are TGTGCCAGCAGTTACTCGATAGGTACCGAGCAGTTCTTC. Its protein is CASSYSIGTEQFF.

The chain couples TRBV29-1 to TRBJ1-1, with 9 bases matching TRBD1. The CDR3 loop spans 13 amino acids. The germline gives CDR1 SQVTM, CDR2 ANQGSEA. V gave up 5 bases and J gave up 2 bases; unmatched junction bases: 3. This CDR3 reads CSVTQGANTEAFF. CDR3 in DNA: TGCAGCGTTACACAGGGGGCCAACACTGAAGCTTTCTTT.

The CDR3 loop reads CASSLGAGGNEAFF. The CDR3 bases are TGTGCCAGCAGCTTAGGGGCTGGAGGCAATGAAGCTTTCTTT. This chain connects TRBV7-9 to TRBJ1-1; no firm D call. There are 14 residues in the CDR3. The germline V gene has CDR1 SEHNR and CDR2 FQNEAQ (reference sequence). Trimming left V 1 base short and J 7 bases short, with 13 bases between.